This T cell receptor beta chain was captured in a study of cytomegalovirus exposure and HLA in healthy donors. Produced via immunoSEQ multiplex PCR; TCRdb's table is partial and in-frame only. The table includes 250,000 to 350,000 clones, 86% detected once. V was pared by 4 bases and J by 4 bases, with 8 bases of the junction left unmatched. The CDR3 spans 15 residues. CDR1 SGHTA and CDR2 FQGNSA come from the germline V gene. The specimen sequenced was PBMCs. The chain employs TRBV7-2 and TRBJ1-2; 8 bases are a match to TRBD1. This TCR was recovered from a woman under 30 in good health and CMV-seronegative. CDR3 nucleotide sequence: TGTGCCAGCAGCTCAGTCTCAGGGGGCATCTATGGCTACACCTTC. This translates into CASSSVSGGIYGYTF.